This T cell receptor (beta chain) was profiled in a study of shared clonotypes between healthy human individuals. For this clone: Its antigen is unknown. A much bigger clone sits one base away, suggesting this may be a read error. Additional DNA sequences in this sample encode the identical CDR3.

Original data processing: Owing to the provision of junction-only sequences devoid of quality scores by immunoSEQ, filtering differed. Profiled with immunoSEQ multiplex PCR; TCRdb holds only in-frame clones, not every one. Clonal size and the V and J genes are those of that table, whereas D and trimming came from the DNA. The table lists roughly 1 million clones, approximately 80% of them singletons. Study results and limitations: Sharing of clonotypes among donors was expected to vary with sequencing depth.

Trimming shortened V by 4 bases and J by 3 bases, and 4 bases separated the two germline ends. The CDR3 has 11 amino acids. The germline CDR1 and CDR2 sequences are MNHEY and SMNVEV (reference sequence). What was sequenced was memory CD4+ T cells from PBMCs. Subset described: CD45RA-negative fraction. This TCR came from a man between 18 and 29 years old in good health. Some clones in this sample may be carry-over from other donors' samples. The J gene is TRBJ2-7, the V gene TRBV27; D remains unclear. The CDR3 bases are TGTGCCAGCAGTTCCCTCTACGAGCAGTACTTC. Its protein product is CASSSLYEQYF.